The clone carrying this T cell receptor (beta chain) has a count of ten or more. This sample was taken from a study of prognosis after radiotherapy for stage I lung cancer. V lost 6 bases to trimming and J lost 5 bases; unmatched junction nucleotides: 4. This CDR3 spans 12 amino acids. Germline V gene lookup returns CDR1 DFQATT and CDR2 SNEGSKA (reference sequence). Every patient was node-negative on CT and PET/CT and lacked prior chemotherapy, radiotherapy or other malignancies. Using two-round multiplex PCR, the authors amplified TCR beta CDR3 from genomic DNA. Primers specific to each TRBV and TRBJ gene drove first-round PCR. Each CDR3 protein is one row after TCRdb ran MiXCR on the multiplex PCR reads. The repertoire holds tens of thousands of distinct CDR3 sequences, about 41% seen once, with about 32% in the top ten.

The rearrangement joins TRBV20-1 to TRBJ1-1; 9 bases match TRBD1. This sequence was found in a donor over 45 with non-small cell lung cancer. The starting material was PBMCs, obtained before or after stereotactic body radiation therapy (not recorded which). The CDR3: CSADRGRTEAFF. The CDR3 nucleotides read TGCAGTGCCGACAGGGGGAGGACTGAAGCTTTCTTT.